The rows below give T cell receptor beta chains drawn from one sample of a study of T cell responses to AZD1222 COVID-19 vaccine. Some clones are missing from TCRdb's copy, which holds only in-frame ones; the method was immunoSEQ multiplex PCR. The table records 98,000 or so clones, more than 70% of them present only once. The sample in question was peripheral blood, obtained 28 days after the second AZD1222 dose. The origin of the receptors is an adult who received the AZD1222 COVID-19 vaccine. Both conserved end residues are part of each CDR3. Size tells how often a clone was seen (once, few, many) or the class of an expanded clone, and some rows leave it out.

>TRBJ2-7|NA|TRBV18
CASSPPKRSYSYEQYF
>TRBJ2-1|NA|TRBV28
CASSSRGSKYNEQFF
>TRBJ1-1|NA|TRBV6-5
CASTPQGNAFVAFF
>TRBJ2-1|NA|TRBV10-1
CASSEPGTSGSHRPGEQFF
>TRBJ2-7|once|TRBV27
CASSAGDFYEQYF
>TRBJ1-4|NA|TRBV10-1
CASSPRTEEKLFF
>TRBJ2-4|NA|TRBV5-1
CASSPGQKNIQYF
>TRBJ1-5|NA|TRBV5-1
CASSLDRGYNQPQHF
>TRBJ1-2|NA|TRBV30
CAWRLSTGYTF
>TRBJ1-1|NA|TRBV5-1
CASSLDHHPATEAFF
>TRBJ1-3|NA|TRBV30
CALRSRGSGNTIYF
>TRBJ1-1|NA|TRBV7-9
CASSFGSGRNTEAFF
>TRBJ1-5|NA|TRBV19
CASSIEGSSNQPQHF
>TRBJ2-7|NA|TRBV18
CASSPGQVANYEQYF
>TRBJ1-5|NA|TRBV15
CATSSGTGGGEWRNQPQHF
>TRBJ1-1|once|TRBV28
CASSPSYYPQGEAFF
>TRBJ1-4|NA|TRBV2
CASSEGDSEKLFF
>TRBJ1-1|NA|TRBV7-9
CASSAHRGAGTEAFF
>TRBJ2-7|NA|TRBV6-1
CASSETNVQYF
>TRBJ2-1|NA|TRBV7-9
CASSVTSGQTKNSYNEQFF
>TRBJ1-2|NA|TRBV20-1
CSASRGRVEGYTF
>TRBJ2-5|NA|TRBV5-5
CASSLMNTGTKTQYF
>TRBJ1-1|once|TRBV19
CATHPDMNTEAFF
>TRBJ2-7|NA|TRBV7-8
CASSPLEVSYEQYF
>TRBJ2-3|once|TRBV3-1/TRBV3-2
CASSIRTELRTDTQYF
>TRBJ1-1|NA|TRBV29-1
CSVEEVVTGTGAFF
>TRBJ2-1|once|TRBV5-6
CASSLMSSGRNEQFF
>TRBJ2-3|once|TRBV5-6
CASSDPRILSTDTQYF
>TRBJ1-2|NA|TRBV18
CASSPAGYGYTF
>TRBJ1-5|few|TRBV30
CAWRSGQGVGQPQHF
>TRBJ1-1|NA|TRBV7-2
CASSSQGSTPRGAFF
>TRBJ2-2|NA|TRBV11-3
CASSPLAGVTGELFF
>TRBJ2-7|NA|TRBV12-5
CASGMGLLASYEQYF
>TRBJ1-2|few|TRBV27
CASRRDREYGYTF
>TRBJ2-3|once|TRBV28
CASSLTGQGKGTDTQYF
>TRBJ1-1|NA|TRBV11-3
CASSLGGMNTEAFF
>TRBJ1-6|NA|TRBV2
CASSEGPTLHF
>TRBJ2-5|NA|TRBV10-2
CASSRGEQETQYF
>TRBJ1-2|NA|TRBV6-5
CASRAAYGYTF
>TRBJ2-7|NA|TRBV27
CASSLQAGYEQYF